These T cell receptor beta chains were read from a single sample in a study of T-cell reconstitution after alpha-beta-depleted transplantation in children. TCRdb reanalysed the PCR reads using MiXCR and keeps one entry per CDR3 protein. Altogether hundreds of thousands of distinct CDR3 sequences are present, 16% being singletons, with the ten largest covering under 1.2%. The input for sequencing was PBMCs from the stem cell graft donor, taken from the stem cell graft. These receptors originate from a human donor who donated a stem cell graft to a child with acute myeloid leukemia. The CDR3 runs from the conserved cysteine through the conserved F or W. Each record gives: clone size, D gene, V gene, J gene, CDR3 DNA, CDR3 protein. The D gene is left open where the match is weak. Part of the rows lack a size; the others show once, few, many or a class for expanded clones.

clone size: few; D gene: -; V gene: TRBV27; J gene: TRBJ1-2; CDR3 DNA: TGTGCCAGCAGGGCGGGCGGGACCTTCTTAGGCTACACCTTC; CDR3 protein: CASRAGGTFLGYTF
clone size: -; D gene: -; V gene: TRBV7-2; J gene: TRBJ2-7; CDR3 DNA: TGTGCCAGCAGCCAGGGGAACCTCCTTCACGAGCAGTACTTC; CDR3 protein: CASSQGNLLHEQYF
clone size: few; D gene: TRBD1; V gene: TRBV12-3/TRBV12-4; J gene: TRBJ1-2; CDR3 DNA: TGTGCCAGCAGTCACTTGGACAGGGAAAACGGCTACACCTTC; CDR3 protein: CASSHLDRENGYTF
clone size: many; D gene: TRBD1; V gene: TRBV10-3; J gene: TRBJ1-2; CDR3 DNA: TGTGCCATCAGGGGGACAGAGGATATAGGCTACACCTTC; CDR3 protein: CAIRGTEDIGYTF
clone size: -; D gene: TRBD1; V gene: TRBV5-1; J gene: TRBJ2-6; CDR3 DNA: TGCGCCAGCAGCGAGAGACAGGGTTCTGGGGCCAACGTCCTGACTTTC; CDR3 protein: CASSERQGSGANVLTF
clone size: many; D gene: TRBD2; V gene: TRBV6-2/TRBV6-3; J gene: TRBJ2-1; CDR3 DNA: TGTGCCAGCACGGCTAGCGGGGGGGATTACAATGAGCAGTTCTTC; CDR3 protein: CASTASGGDYNEQFF
clone size: -; D gene: -; V gene: TRBV28; J gene: TRBJ2-2; CDR3 DNA: TGTGCCAGCAGGCCTGCTAACACCAGGGAGCTGTTTTTT; CDR3 protein: CASRPANTRELFF
clone size: -; D gene: TRBD1; V gene: TRBV12-3/TRBV12-4; J gene: TRBJ2-2; CDR3 DNA: TGTGCCAGCAGTGGGGGCAGGGGGTTCTTCAACACCGGGGAGCTGTTTTTT; CDR3 protein: CASSGGRGFFNTGELFF
clone size: few; D gene: TRBD2; V gene: TRBV7-3; J gene: TRBJ2-3; CDR3 DNA: TGTGCCAGCAGCTTATTAGCGGGGGAAGATGGAGATACGCAGTATTTT; CDR3 protein: CASSLLAGEDGDTQYF
clone size: many; D gene: -; V gene: TRBV20-1; J gene: TRBJ1-1; CDR3 DNA: TGCAGTGCTAAGAGCGGAAACACTGAAGCTTTCTTT; CDR3 protein: CSAKSGNTEAFF
clone size: few; D gene: -; V gene: TRBV14; J gene: TRBJ2-7; CDR3 DNA: TGTGCCAGCAGCCAAGATTGGTTAGGAGACATCAGCTACGAGCAGTACTTC; CDR3 protein: CASSQDWLGDISYEQYF
clone size: many; D gene: -; V gene: TRBV7-9; J gene: TRBJ2-2; CDR3 DNA: TGTGCCAGCGGTTTGGGCGCGGGGACTACCGGGGAGCTGTTTTTT; CDR3 protein: CASGLGAGTTGELFF
clone size: few; D gene: -; V gene: TRBV6-2/TRBV6-3; J gene: TRBJ2-6; CDR3 DNA: TGTGCCAGCACGGGGCCCTTTCGCGTCCTGACTTTC; CDR3 protein: CASTGPFRVLTF
clone size: -; D gene: -; V gene: TRBV11-3; J gene: TRBJ2-1; CDR3 DNA: TGTGCCAGCAGCTTACTGCTGGGCGGGACCTACAATGAGCAGTTCTTC; CDR3 protein: CASSLLLGGTYNEQFF
clone size: -; D gene: -; V gene: TRBV6-9; J gene: TRBJ1-6; CDR3 DNA: TGTTCCAGCAGTCGTTCGACTGGAGGCAATTCACCCCTCCACTTT; CDR3 protein: CSSSRSTGGNSPLHF
clone size: -; D gene: TRBD2; V gene: TRBV5-1; J gene: TRBJ2-1; CDR3 DNA: TGCGCCAGCAGCTTCACTAGCGGGGGGGCCGAGGGGCAGTTCTTC; CDR3 protein: CASSFTSGGAEGQFF
clone size: many; D gene: -; V gene: TRBV12-3/TRBV12-4; J gene: TRBJ2-3; CDR3 DNA: TGTGCCAGCAGTGGTCTGACGGTTAGCACAGATACGCAGTATTTT; CDR3 protein: CASSGLTVSTDTQYF
clone size: few; D gene: -; V gene: TRBV5-5; J gene: TRBJ1-1; CDR3 DNA: TGTGCCAGCAGCCAAGGGACCCAGGGGCCCCACACTGAAGCTTTCTTT; CDR3 protein: CASSQGTQGPHTEAFF
clone size: few; D gene: -; V gene: TRBV5-5; J gene: TRBJ1-4; CDR3 DNA: TGTGCCAGCAGCGTGGAGGCCCACAGGGTTCCGAATGAAAAACTGTTTTTT; CDR3 protein: CASSVEAHRVPNEKLFF
clone size: -; D gene: -; V gene: TRBV7-9; J gene: TRBJ2-4; CDR3 DNA: TGTGCCAGCAGCTTGGGTCTGGACATTCAGTACTTC; CDR3 protein: CASSLGLDIQYF
clone size: many; D gene: -; V gene: TRBV29-1; J gene: TRBJ2-4; CDR3 DNA: TGCAGCGTTGATAATTCGGGCAGGGTGAGGGCCAAAAACATTCAGTACTTC; CDR3 protein: CSVDNSGRVRAKNIQYF
clone size: many; D gene: -; V gene: TRBV20-1; J gene: TRBJ1-3; CDR3 DNA: TGCAGTGCTAGAGTTCCCGAGAGGGGGAGCGGAAACACCATATATTTT; CDR3 protein: CSARVPERGSGNTIYF
clone size: few; D gene: TRBD2; V gene: TRBV25-1; J gene: TRBJ2-3; CDR3 DNA: TGTGCCAGCAGTGACCCGGGGGGTAGCGACACAGATACGCAGTATTTT; CDR3 protein: CASSDPGGSDTDTQYF
clone size: few; D gene: -; V gene: TRBV30; J gene: TRBJ1-2; CDR3 DNA: TGTGCCTGGAGTGTACAGAGGCCCTATGGCTACCCCTTC; CDR3 protein: CAWSVQRPYGYPF
clone size: few; D gene: -; V gene: TRBV24-1; J gene: TRBJ2-1; CDR3 DNA: TGTGCCACCAGTGATCAAGACAAGCCCTTCTACAATGAGCAGTTCTTC; CDR3 protein: CATSDQDKPFYNEQFF
clone size: many; D gene: -; V gene: TRBV20-1; J gene: TRBJ2-5; CDR3 DNA: TGCAGTGCTGCCTTGGCTGAGACCCAGTACTTC; CDR3 protein: CSAALAETQYF
clone size: -; D gene: -; V gene: TRBV7-2; J gene: TRBJ2-7; CDR3 DNA: TGTGCCAGCAGCTTCCTGAACGAGCAGTACTTC; CDR3 protein: CASSFLNEQYF
clone size: many; D gene: -; V gene: TRBV5-1; J gene: TRBJ2-7; CDR3 DNA: TGCGCCAGCAGCTTGCAAGGGGGATACTACGAGCAGTACTTC; CDR3 protein: CASSLQGGYYEQYF
clone size: few; D gene: -; V gene: TRBV11-2; J gene: TRBJ2-2; CDR3 DNA: TGTGCCAGCAGCCCAGTGGCAGGGACGAACACCGGGGAGCTGTTTTTT; CDR3 protein: CASSPVAGTNTGELFF
clone size: many; D gene: TRBD1; V gene: TRBV12-3/TRBV12-4; J gene: TRBJ2-3; CDR3 DNA: TGTGCCAGCACCTCAGGGACAGGGGTCACAGATACGCAGTATTTT; CDR3 protein: CASTSGTGVTDTQYF
clone size: -; D gene: -; V gene: TRBV5-1; J gene: TRBJ2-5; CDR3 DNA: TGCGCCAGCAGTCAAAATGATGGAGAAGAGACCCAGTACTTC; CDR3 protein: CASSQNDGEETQYF
clone size: -; D gene: TRBD1; V gene: TRBV20-1; J gene: TRBJ1-1; CDR3 DNA: TGCAGTGGTGGCAGGGGGGCGAACACTGAAGCTTTCTTT; CDR3 protein: CSGGRGANTEAFF
clone size: many; D gene: -; V gene: TRBV5-1; J gene: TRBJ2-1; CDR3 DNA: TGCGCCAGCAGCTTTGGGGACACGGCACTGGATGAGCAGTTCTTC; CDR3 protein: CASSFGDTALDEQFF
clone size: -; D gene: TRBD2; V gene: TRBV5-1; J gene: TRBJ2-5; CDR3 DNA: TGCGCCAGCAGCCCAGTACTAGCGTACCAAGAGACCCAGTACTTC; CDR3 protein: CASSPVLAYQETQYF
clone size: -; D gene: -; V gene: TRBV12-3/TRBV12-4; J gene: TRBJ2-1; CDR3 DNA: TGTGCCAGCAGTTTTCCCCTAAGGGAGCAGTTCTTC; CDR3 protein: CASSFPLREQFF
clone size: -; D gene: -; V gene: TRBV2; J gene: TRBJ2-1; CDR3 DNA: TGTGCCAGCTCCCCTAGAATATTAGACAATGAGCAGTTCTTC; CDR3 protein: CASSPRILDNEQFF
clone size: -; D gene: -; V gene: TRBV7-9; J gene: TRBJ2-3; CDR3 DNA: TGTGCCAGCAGCGCTACCCCCTTTCGGGATACGCAGTATTTT; CDR3 protein: CASSATPFRDTQYF
clone size: many; D gene: TRBD2; V gene: TRBV4-3; J gene: TRBJ2-1; CDR3 DNA: TGCGCCAGCAGCCCTACTAGCGGGACGAGCTCCTACAATGAGCAGTTCTTC; CDR3 protein: CASSPTSGTSSYNEQFF
clone size: -; D gene: TRBD2; V gene: TRBV7-6; J gene: TRBJ2-2; CDR3 DNA: TGTGCCAGCAGCCACGGGGGGACGGTGAACACCGGGGAGCTGTTTTTT; CDR3 protein: CASSHGGTVNTGELFF
clone size: many; D gene: -; V gene: TRBV12-3/TRBV12-4; J gene: TRBJ2-1; CDR3 DNA: TGTGCCAGCAGTTCCTCGGACCGGAATGAGCAGTTCTTC; CDR3 protein: CASSSSDRNEQFF
clone size: many; D gene: TRBD2; V gene: TRBV7-9; J gene: TRBJ2-3; CDR3 DNA: TGTGCCAGCAGCTTAGCGACTAGCGACACAGATACGCAGTATTTT; CDR3 protein: CASSLATSDTDTQYF
clone size: once; D gene: TRBD1; V gene: TRBV20-1; J gene: TRBJ1-2; CDR3 DNA: TGCTGTGCTAGTAAGGGAGCATGGACAGGGGGCGGAGATGGCTACACCTTC; CDR3 protein: CCASKGAWTGGGDGYTF
clone size: once; D gene: -; V gene: TRBV7-9; J gene: TRBJ2-1; CDR3 DNA: TGTGCCAGCAGCTCAGTCGGGGCATCGAGGGATGAGCAGTTCTTC; CDR3 protein: CASSSVGASRDEQFF
clone size: -; D gene: -; V gene: TRBV29-1; J gene: TRBJ2-4; CDR3 DNA: TGCAGCGTTGTGGGCCCGGGATCGAACATTCAGTACTTC; CDR3 protein: CSVVGPGSNIQYF
clone size: few; D gene: -; V gene: TRBV7-3; J gene: TRBJ2-2; CDR3 DNA: TGTGCCAGCAGCCAAAGGATGTCTGGCGGGGAGCTGTTTTTT; CDR3 protein: CASSQRMSGGELFF
clone size: -; D gene: TRBD1; V gene: TRBV12-3/TRBV12-4; J gene: TRBJ1-5; CDR3 DNA: TGTGCCAGCAGTTCCACAGGGGGGGTAAGCAATCAGCCCCAGCATTTT; CDR3 protein: CASSSTGGVSNQPQHF
clone size: -; D gene: -; V gene: TRBV30; J gene: TRBJ1-2; CDR3 DNA: TGTGCCTGGACTTTATCCCGGAGCTACACCTTC; CDR3 protein: CAWTLSRSYTF
clone size: -; D gene: -; V gene: TRBV4-3; J gene: TRBJ1-4; CDR3 DNA: TGCGCCAGCAGCCAAGTCCCCGGGGCCCAAGGAGGTGAAAAACTGTTTTTT; CDR3 protein: CASSQVPGAQGGEKLFF
clone size: -; D gene: -; V gene: TRBV6-1; J gene: TRBJ2-2; CDR3 DNA: TGTGCCAGCAGCCACGGATGGGCGATCCTGAACACCGGGGAGCTGTTTTTT; CDR3 protein: CASSHGWAILNTGELFF
clone size: few; D gene: -; V gene: TRBV6-6; J gene: TRBJ2-1; CDR3 DNA: TGTGCCAGCACCCTCCGGGCCGAGCAGTTCTTC; CDR3 protein: CASTLRAEQFF
clone size: -; D gene: -; V gene: TRBV4-2; J gene: TRBJ2-2; CDR3 DNA: TGTGCCAGCAGCCAATTCCAGGGCATGGACACCGGGGAGCTGTTTTTT; CDR3 protein: CASSQFQGMDTGELFF
clone size: many; D gene: -; V gene: TRBV29-1; J gene: TRBJ2-2; CDR3 DNA: TGCAGCGTTGTGGCAGGGGAGACCGGGGAGCTGTTTTTT; CDR3 protein: CSVVAGETGELFF
clone size: many; D gene: -; V gene: TRBV20-1; J gene: TRBJ1-6; CDR3 DNA: TGCAGTGCTACCTCACGGGTCCGCCATAGCTCCTATAATTCACCCCTCCACTTT; CDR3 protein: CSATSRVRHSSYNSPLHF
clone size: many; D gene: -; V gene: TRBV7-2; J gene: TRBJ1-5; CDR3 DNA: TGTGCCAGCAGCCCCGAGGGGGGAAGGCATCAGCCCCAGCATTTT; CDR3 protein: CASSPEGGRHQPQHF
clone size: many; D gene: TRBD1; V gene: TRBV20-1; J gene: TRBJ2-1; CDR3 DNA: TGCAGTGCTGACAGGGGGCGCTACAATGAGCAGTTCTTC; CDR3 protein: CSADRGRYNEQFF